This TCR beta chain is from a study of shared clonotypes between healthy human individuals. Looked up from germline, CDR1 is SGHRS and CDR2 is YFSETQ. J lost 4 bases, V lost 3 bases, and 6 bases had no gene match. The CDR3 has 14 residues. The method was immunoSEQ multiplex PCR; TCRdb's version includes in-frame clones alone and lacks a portion of them. The table includes about a million clones, approximately 70% detected once. This clone came up once. This chain links TRBV5-1 with TRBJ2-5; 7 positions agree with TRBD1. Specimen: memory CD4+ T cells sorted from blood. Specified subset: CD45RA-negative fraction. The receptor's source is a man aged 18-30 years in good health. The CDR3, as DNA: TGCGCCAGCAGCTGGGCCCCAGGGGGAGAGACCCAGTACTTC. Protein sequence: CASSWAPGGETQYF.